This T cell receptor (beta chain) came from a study of CD8 T cells in Susac syndrome. RNA was extracted with the RNeasy kit, and a quantity of about 0.45 to 1 ug was reverse transcribed using random hexamers. TCR beta CDR3 was amplified by immunoSEQ multiplex PCR. This amplification extended across 54 Vbeta and 13 Jbeta segments. TCRdb fed the immunoSEQ multiplex PCR reads into MiXCR, producing one record per CDR3 protein. The sample shows about 300,000 distinct CDR3 sequences, almost 85% of them seen only once. CDR1 and CDR2 (germline): SEHNR, FQNEAQ (reference sequence). V lost 0 bases, J lost 7 bases, and 16 bases lay in between. This CDR3 has 15 amino acids. CD8+ and CD4+ T cells from blood underwent TCR beta sequencing, which was carried out in a high-throughput format. TEMRA cells underwent FACS enrichment and CD8+ and CD4+ T cells underwent negative isolation.

The TCR sequence derives from a human donor with multiple sclerosis. Input material: CD8+ T cells from PBMCs. The chain joins TRBV7-9 to TRBJ2-7, with TRBD2 as a possible D gene (6 bases). The CDR3 region is CASSLASGLPGEQYF. The DNA of the CDR3 is TGTGCCAGCAGCTTAGCCAGCGGGTTGCCTGGGGAGCAGTACTTC.